The source of this TCR beta chain is a study of T cell repertoires and HLA-DP antigens. Study overall: Alloantigens: one with one groove difference and one with approximately ten differences versus self. General study findings and limits: Sorted CD137+ cells had clonality around 0.39 against both alloantigens, versus around 0.039 pre-culture.

For this clone: The antigen remains unidentified.

Germline V lookup: CDR1 MDHEN, CDR2 SYDVKM. This CDR3 has 13 amino acids. V was clipped by 7 bases and J by 7 bases, with 13 bases between them. Primers targeted 54 TRBV and 13 TRBJ segments. Each pre-culture CD4+ sample aimed for over 150,000 T cell genomes at deep resolution. Clones were read by immunoSEQ multiplex PCR, and TCRdb kept only the in-frame ones, dropping some. The sample has around 100,000 clones, about 92% seen once. The clonotype originates from a young woman in good health and CMV-seronegative. The chain joins TRBV28 to TRBJ2-2, with a tentative D call TRBD1 (6 bases). Sequencing used CD4+ T cells from PBMCs. The CDR3 is CASMGAGVGELFF. The CDR3 region has the DNA TGTGCCAGCATGGGGGCCGGTGTCGGGGAGCTGTTTTTT.